The 27 T cell receptor beta chains given below trace back to one sample, sequenced in a study of blood T cells in healthy people across ages. A J-beta primer mix and a sample-barcoded 5' primer were used in a second PCR of roughly 7 to 12 cycles. TCRdb used MiXCR to reprocess the 5' RACE reads, holding one entry per CDR3 protein. This sample has roughly 1,500,000 distinct CDR3 sequences, with roughly 32% found just once. The material sequenced was blood. These receptors originate from a woman aged 25 to 39 in good health.

This clonotype was seen ten or more times. This chain connects TRBV4-1 to TRBJ2-7, with no clear D. Trimming left V 4 bases short and J 2 bases short, with 12 bases between. The CDR3 length is 14 residues. In germline, CDR1 is MGHRA, CDR2 YSYEKL. CDR3 amino acids: CASSRFRLTYEQYF. The CDR3 nucleotides are TGCGCCAGCAGCCGATTCAGGCTGACCTACGAGCAGTACTTC.

As for this clonotype: A read error may account for a junction end that differs from germline. The chain couples TRBV7-2 to TRBJ2-3; possible D gene TRBD2, 6 bases. Germline V gives CDR1 SGHTA, CDR2 FQGNSA. The CDR3 sequence is 15 residues long. CDR3 coding DNA: TGTGCCAGCAGCTCCGGACTATTCGGCACAGATGCGCAGTATTTT. Its translation is CASSSGLFGTDAQYF.

The V and J genes are TRBV25-1 and TRBJ2-3; D gene uncertain. CDR3 length equals 15 residues. CDR1 and CDR2 (germline): MGHDK, SYGVNS. Trimming pared 4 bases from V and 0 bases from J, leaving 11 bases between. The CDR3 protein is CASSVGWGSTDTQYF. DNA for the CDR3: TGTGCCAGCAGTGTTGGGTGGGGTAGCACAGATACGCAGTATTTT.

J is TRBJ2-7 and V is TRBV5-4; D gene unclear. The germline V gene encodes CDR1 SGHNT and CDR2 YYREEE (reference sequence). The V and J ends lost 4 bases and 5 bases respectively, with 13 bases between them. The CDR3 totals 13 residues. The CDR3 bases are TGTGCCAGCAGCCAGACCCAAGATCACGAGCAGTACTTC. It translates to CASSQTQDHEQYF.

The chain employs TRBV3-1 and TRBJ2-7, with D possibly matching TRBD2 (6 bases). The DNA end is more similar to TRBJ2-5, so the J call may be wrong. Germline assignment: CDR1 LGHDT and CDR2 YNNKEL (reference sequence). This CDR3 is 15 amino acids long. The CDR3 is CASSPPAGLSKTQYF. CDR3 in DNA: TGTGCCAGCAGCCCCCCCGCGGGACTGTCAAAGACCCAGTACTTC.

This clonotype was seen more than once but under ten times. The chain uses TRBV29-1 and TRBJ1-1, with D maybe TRBD1 (5 bases). This CDR3 contains 17 residues. V shed 3 bases and J shed 1 base, with 21 bases lying between them. Germline values: CDR1 SQVTM, CDR2 ANQGSEA. The CDR3 region has the DNA TGCAGCGTTGAGGGGGACCCGTCTTGGGCAGGGAACACTGAAGCTTTCTTT. Translating it yields CSVEGDPSWAGNTEAFF.

This clonotype has just a few counts. The chain recombines TRBV15 with TRBJ2-1; the match to TRBD2 covers 9 bases. Germline values: CDR1 LNHNV, CDR2 YYDKDF (reference sequence). The V and J ends lost 5 bases and 3 bases, in that order; junction bases with no gene match: 8. This CDR3 is 16 amino acids long. The DNA for the CDR3 is TGTGCCACCAGCTCCCATAGCGGGAGACTCTACAATGAGCAGTTCTTC. As protein: CATSSHSGRLYNEQFF.

The chain combines TRBV7-9 with TRBJ2-6; D remains ambiguous. Trimming shortened V by 5 bases and J by 3 bases, and 11 bases separated the two germline ends. CDR3 length: 15 residues. The V gene's germline CDR1 is SEHNR and CDR2 FQNEAQ (reference sequence). The CDR3 region has the DNA TGTGCCAGCAGCCCCCAGGTCCTTGGGGCCAACGTCCTGACTTTC. Translation gives CASSPQVLGANVLTF.

V is TRBV3-1 and J is TRBJ2-5; D remains unclear. V dropped 4 bases and J dropped 11 bases, with 14 bases sitting between them. CDR3 length: 12 residues. From germline, CDR1 is LGHDT and CDR2 YNNKEL (reference sequence). The CDR3: CASSPTSYKQYF. Written as DNA, the CDR3 is TGTGCCAGCAGCCCCACCTCCTACAAGCAGTACTTC.

This clonotype has just a few counts. The V gene is TRBV27, the J gene TRBJ2-7; TRBD2 matches at 9 bases. V shed 5 bases, J shed 0 bases, and the junction held 8 bases outside the gene matches. The germline gives CDR1 MNHEY, CDR2 SMNVEV (reference sequence). This CDR3 is 16 amino acids long. DNA of the CDR3: TGTGCCAGCAGTCCCGTAGCGGGAGTAACCTCCTACGAGCAGTACTTC. Its protein is CASSPVAGVTSYEQYF.

V and J are TRBV28 and TRBJ2-1; the D is unclear. This CDR3 has 16 residues. The V end was cut by 5 bases, the J end by 8 bases, with 22 bases between. Looked up from germline, CDR1 is MDHEN and CDR2 is SYDVKM. The CDR3 is CASSLPPAKTGDEQFF. CDR3 coding DNA: TGTGCCAGCAGTCTCCCCCCAGCGAAGACGGGCGATGAGCAGTTCTTC.

V is TRBV7-8 and J is TRBJ2-3, with 10 positions matching TRBD2. Trimming cost V 1 base and J 2 bases; bases outside gene matches: 9. Germline V CDR1 and CDR2: SGHVS, FQNEAQ. This CDR3 has 18 amino acids. The CDR3 spells CASSLGMEAGGLTDTQYF. Written as DNA, the CDR3 is TGTGCCAGCAGCTTAGGGATGGAAGCGGGGGGGCTCACAGATACGCAGTATTTT.

Here the CDR3 DNA reads TGTGCCAGCAGCGTAGACAGGGCAGGTGAAGCTTTCTTT. Translated: CASSVDRAGEAFF. V gene TRBV9 combines with J gene TRBJ1-1, with D possibly being TRBD1 (6 bases). The CDR3 sequence is 13 residues long. The V end lost 0 bases, the J end lost 7 bases, and 10 bases lay between the germline ends. CDR1 is SGDLS, CDR2 YYNGEE, per germline.

Only a few counts were recorded for this clonotype. The chain joins TRBV4-2 to TRBJ2-3, with D possibly being TRBD1 or TRBD2 (6 bases each). V lost 4 bases, J lost 0 bases, and 14 bases lay in between. The V gene's germline CDR1 is LGHNA and CDR2 YNFKEQ. This CDR3 region has 16 residues. CDR3 loop: CASSPKGGSSTDTQYF. CDR3 DNA: TGTGCCAGCAGCCCCAAAGGGGGGTCTAGCACAGATACGCAGTATTTT.

The sample holds a few counts of this clonotype. The V and J genes are TRBV9 and TRBJ2-6; 8 nucleotides match TRBD1. CDR1 and CDR2 from the germline V gene are SGDLS and YYNGEE. Trimming took 3 bases from V and 0 from J; bases not matched to a gene: 5. The CDR3 loop spans 17 amino acids. This CDR3 is CASSGDRRFSGANVLTF. The CDR3 DNA reads TGTGCCAGCAGCGGGGACAGGCGGTTCTCTGGGGCCAACGTCCTGACTTTC.

The V call is TRBV4-1, the J call TRBJ2-2; 10 bases align to TRBD1. The germline V gene has CDR1 MGHRA and CDR2 YSYEKL. Unmatched junction bases numbered 3, after V lost 1 base and J lost 7 bases. The CDR3 runs to 15 residues. The CDR3 reads CASSQGTGGGGELFF. CDR3 DNA sequence: TGCGCCAGCAGCCAAGGGACAGGGGGGGGCGGGGAGCTGTTTTTT.

The gene calls are TRBV7-2 and TRBJ2-2, with 7 bases fitting TRBD1. The junction had 5 bases not matched to a gene; V was cut back by 6 bases and J by 4 bases. CDR1 and CDR2 from the germline V gene are SGHTA and FQGNSA. CDR3 size: 14 residues. Here the CDR3 reads CASRRQGSTGELFF. The CDR3 DNA reads TGTGCCAGCAGGCGACAGGGTAGCACCGGGGAGCTGTTTTTT.

The rearrangement uses TRBV5-1 and TRBJ2-5; 7 bases are a match to TRBD1. The CDR3 has 16 residues. The germline V gene encodes CDR1 SGHRS and CDR2 YFSETQ. Unmatched junction bases numbered 12, after V lost 2 bases and J lost 5 bases. CDR3 in DNA: TGCGCCAGCAGCTTCGGACAGGCCGCCTCGGGGGAGACCCAGTACTTC. Amino acids: CASSFGQAASGETQYF.

Remarks on this clonotype: A clone one base away is much larger, so this may be a read error. The gene calls are TRBV4-1 and TRBJ2-7, with TRBD2 identical over 13 bases. CDR1 is MGHRA and CDR2 is YSYEKL in the germline V gene. V trimming: 1 base; J trimming: 7 bases; junction bases outside the gene matches: 4. The CDR3 totals 15 residues. CDR3 sequence (DNA): TGCGCCAGCAGCCAAGTTGGACTAGCGGGAGAAGAGCAGTACTTC. It translates to CASSQVGLAGEEQYF.

This clonotype was picked up many times. The V gene is TRBV29-1, the J gene TRBJ2-1; 9 nucleotides agree with TRBD2. Germline assignment: CDR1 SQVTM and CDR2 ANQGSEA. CDR3 size: 13 residues. CDR3 amino acids: CGAAAGGSNEQFF. CDR3 DNA: TGCGGGGCTGCAGCGGGAGGAAGCAATGAGCAGTTCTTC.

J is TRBJ2-7 and V is TRBV28; D may be TRBD1 (5 bases). The CDR3 sequence is 13 residues long. Germline V CDR1 and CDR2: MDHEN, SYDVKM. Trimming shortened V by 5 bases and J by 4 bases, and 12 bases separated the two germline ends. The CDR3 reads CASSGHLVYEQYF. CDR3 in DNA: TGTGCCAGCAGTGGACACCTTGTATACGAGCAGTACTTC. Full variable domain (remainder filled in from reference TRBV28 and TRBJ2-7): DVKVTQSSRYLVKRTGEKVFLECVQDMDHENMFWYRQDPGLGLRLIYFSYDVKMKEKGDIPEGYSVSREKKERFSLILESASTNQTSMYLCASSGHLVYEQYFGPGTRLTVT.

This chain links TRBV12-5 with TRBJ2-3; D gene unclear. Germline CDR1 reads LGHNT; CDR2 reads FRNRAP. The CDR3 extends over 15 amino acids. V gave up 0 bases and J gave up 8 bases, with 15 bases separating them. In DNA form, the CDR3 reads TGTGCTAGTGGTTTGGTACTCGGAGAGCAGGTTACGCAGTATTTT. This codes for CASGLVLGEQVTQYF.

V usage is TRBV7-2 and J usage is TRBJ2-1, with 7 bases identical to TRBD2. Germline trimming cut 6 bases from V and 10 bases from J; bases unmatched to any gene: 6. Per the germline V gene, CDR1 is SGHTA and CDR2 is FQGNSA. This CDR3 has 12 amino acids. The CDR3 loop is CASRGGSGEQFF. DNA for the CDR3: TGTGCCAGCAGGGGAGGGAGTGGCGAGCAGTTCTTC. Combining the CDR3 with reference TRBV7-2 and TRBJ2-1 gives the whole variable domain GAGVSQSPSNKVTEKGKDVELRCDPISGHTALYWYRQSLGQGLEFLIYFQGNSAPDKSGLPSDRFSAERTGGSVSTLTIQRTQQEDSAVYLCASRGGSGEQFFGPGTRLTVL.

This clonotype has more than one count but fewer than ten. This chain links TRBV7-2 with TRBJ1-5; TRBD1 matches 7 bases. In germline, CDR1 is SGHTA, CDR2 FQGNSA. V lost 1 base, J lost 2 bases, and 11 bases stayed unmatched. The CDR3 extends over 18 amino acids. The CDR3: CASSLGRPGGIGNQPQHF. CDR3 in DNA: TGTGCCAGCAGCTTAGGGCGTCCAGGGGGTATCGGCAATCAGCCCCAGCATTTT.

The V gene is TRBV27, the J gene TRBJ2-4, with 7 bases lining up with TRBD2. The DNA end is more similar to TRBJ2-7, so the J call may be wrong. Germline CDR1 MNHEY, CDR2 SMNVEV (reference sequence). This CDR3 is 13 amino acids long. The CDR3 bases are TGTGCCAGCAGGACCGGGGGGATATACGAGCAGTACTTC. This codes for CASRTGGIYEQYF.

This clonotype was counted between two and nine times. The chain uses TRBV3-1 and TRBJ2-5; 9 nucleotides match TRBD1. This CDR3 comprises 14 residues. Germline assignment: CDR1 LGHDT and CDR2 YNNKEL (reference sequence). Germline trimming cut 7 bases from V and 11 bases from J; bases unmatched to any gene: 14. The CDR3 DNA sequence: TGTGCCAGCATCCCGACAGGGGGGAAGGGGGAGCAGTACTTC. Its translation is CASIPTGGKGEQYF.

V usage is TRBV12-3 or TRBV12-4 and J usage is TRBJ1-1; 7 nucleotides line up with TRBD1. This CDR3 contains 18 residues. The J segment lost 1 base and the V segment lost 8 bases, leaving 19 bases of the junction unmatched. CDR3 loop: CASGSWGSLGQTNTEAFF. In DNA, the CDR3 is TGTGCCAGCGGATCTTGGGGCAGCCTGGGACAGACGAACACTGAAGCTTTCTTT.